This T cell receptor beta chain was profiled in a study of beta chain features in type 1 diabetes (dated by TCRdb to about 2018). A note on the overall study: Patients and healthy donors did not differ in mean age, gender distribution, total cell number or subset yield. A total of about 99,000,000 sorted cells were examined across all samples, and RNA yield correlated strongly with the number of cells per subset. In the study, recently diagnosed type 1 diabetes patients and matched healthy donors were compared on the TCRB repertoires of their sorted circulating CD4+ T cell subsets. Whereas all 30 or so donors provided naive and central memory subsets, regulatory and stem cell-like memory subsets were isolated from just 8 patients and roughly eight healthy donors.

About this clone: Which antigen it targets is not known. The record has no base qualities; no much larger clone is one base away.

The paper as a whole reports these results and caveats: Because cDNA rather than genomic DNA was sequenced, highly expressing activated cells could have been over-represented, although no difference in activation and CD3 levels was found between groups. Shorter templates might be favored by PCR, yet because patient and control samples were amplified and corrected together, any such skew would affect both groups equally. Naive, central memory and regulatory TCRB repertoires appeared to be more alike among patients than among healthy donors. In all four CD4+ subsets, TCRB CDR3 length was moderately but significantly shorter in type 1 diabetes patients. Patients with type 1 diabetes made fewer insertions and deleted more nucleotides at VDJ recombination sites, implying thymic rearrangement abnormalities. HLA sub-analyses involved small numbers of individuals, so any influence of HLA type on TCRB rearrangement remained unresolved.

Each donor gave one peripheral blood draw, approximately 110 mL on average, collected into heparinised tubes. Using a panel that included CD45RO, CCR7, CD25, CD127, CD95 and CD27, naive, central memory, regulatory and stem cell-like memory CD4+ T cells were sorted on a BD FACSAria II. All sorted populations exceeded 95% purity. PBMCs were isolated right away by Lymphoprep density gradient centrifugation and were stained directly, without culture. Samples were stained and sorted in pairs, with one healthy donor and one patient per experiment, so that batch effects were minimized. The entire amount of isolated RNA was reverse transcribed using the High Capacity cDNA Reverse Transcription Kit, so the sequenced TCRB transcripts were expressed ones. Deep immunoSEQ sequencing was applied to naive, central memory and regulatory T cell samples, giving an average of about 3.8 million total reads per sample. Sorted cells were lysed in RLT buffer, and RNA was extracted using DNase-treated RNeasy Micro or Mini kits according to cell number. Each cell subset was processed on its own to prevent cross-contamination, while patient and healthy donor samples were processed together. TCRB sequences were amplified from cDNA with the immunoSEQ multiplex PCR, producing 87-bp fragments spanning the CDR3 region. Sequencing of the amplicons was performed on the Illumina HiSeq platform. Concerning the study's data processing: Synthetic template baselines were used to correct PCR bias computationally, reads within Hamming distance 2 were collapsed together, and singletons that could not be merged were discarded. By aligning reads against IMGT, V, D and J genes, CDR3 length, and insertions or deletions at six rearrangement sites were assigned. Within each subset, clonotype counts were normalized to sorted cell number, after which true diversity and Gini coefficients were computed with the tcR R package. Repertoire sharing was quantified using the overlap coefficient calculated on TCRB nucleotide sequences. Out-of-frame TCRB sequences from naive cells were analyzed to stand in for the pre-selection repertoire. The table comes from immuneACCESS by way of TCRdb, which keeps in-frame sequences with V and J called. Part of the clones is missing from these tables; in studies checked, under half for an unresolved V gene and the rest for unknown reasons. V and J calls and clone size are copied from that table; D and trimming were computed from the DNA. Counted in this sample were 640,000 or so clones; more than 12% of them appeared once. The top ten hold just under 0.04% of the sample.

V loses 0 bases of germline sequence and J loses 7 bases, and the interval between the two ends is 10 bases. From a lookup of the germline V gene, CDR1 and CDR2 are SGDLS and YYNGEE. CDR3 length: 13 amino acids, cysteine to phenylalanine. Just the 39-base CDR3 DNA is kept, in frame starting at base 1. This chain is built from TRBV9 and TRBJ1-1, and TRBD1 may be the D gene, going by 6 matching bases. Input material: naive CD4+ T cells from blood. What the cell subset or site label conveys for this sample: true naive CD4+ T cells. The sequence derives from a man younger than 30 with type 1 diabetes. The CDR3 protein sequence reads: CASSVVEGGEAFF. The DNA sequence follows: TGTGCCAGCAGCGTAGTAGAGGGGGGTGAAGCTTTCTTT.